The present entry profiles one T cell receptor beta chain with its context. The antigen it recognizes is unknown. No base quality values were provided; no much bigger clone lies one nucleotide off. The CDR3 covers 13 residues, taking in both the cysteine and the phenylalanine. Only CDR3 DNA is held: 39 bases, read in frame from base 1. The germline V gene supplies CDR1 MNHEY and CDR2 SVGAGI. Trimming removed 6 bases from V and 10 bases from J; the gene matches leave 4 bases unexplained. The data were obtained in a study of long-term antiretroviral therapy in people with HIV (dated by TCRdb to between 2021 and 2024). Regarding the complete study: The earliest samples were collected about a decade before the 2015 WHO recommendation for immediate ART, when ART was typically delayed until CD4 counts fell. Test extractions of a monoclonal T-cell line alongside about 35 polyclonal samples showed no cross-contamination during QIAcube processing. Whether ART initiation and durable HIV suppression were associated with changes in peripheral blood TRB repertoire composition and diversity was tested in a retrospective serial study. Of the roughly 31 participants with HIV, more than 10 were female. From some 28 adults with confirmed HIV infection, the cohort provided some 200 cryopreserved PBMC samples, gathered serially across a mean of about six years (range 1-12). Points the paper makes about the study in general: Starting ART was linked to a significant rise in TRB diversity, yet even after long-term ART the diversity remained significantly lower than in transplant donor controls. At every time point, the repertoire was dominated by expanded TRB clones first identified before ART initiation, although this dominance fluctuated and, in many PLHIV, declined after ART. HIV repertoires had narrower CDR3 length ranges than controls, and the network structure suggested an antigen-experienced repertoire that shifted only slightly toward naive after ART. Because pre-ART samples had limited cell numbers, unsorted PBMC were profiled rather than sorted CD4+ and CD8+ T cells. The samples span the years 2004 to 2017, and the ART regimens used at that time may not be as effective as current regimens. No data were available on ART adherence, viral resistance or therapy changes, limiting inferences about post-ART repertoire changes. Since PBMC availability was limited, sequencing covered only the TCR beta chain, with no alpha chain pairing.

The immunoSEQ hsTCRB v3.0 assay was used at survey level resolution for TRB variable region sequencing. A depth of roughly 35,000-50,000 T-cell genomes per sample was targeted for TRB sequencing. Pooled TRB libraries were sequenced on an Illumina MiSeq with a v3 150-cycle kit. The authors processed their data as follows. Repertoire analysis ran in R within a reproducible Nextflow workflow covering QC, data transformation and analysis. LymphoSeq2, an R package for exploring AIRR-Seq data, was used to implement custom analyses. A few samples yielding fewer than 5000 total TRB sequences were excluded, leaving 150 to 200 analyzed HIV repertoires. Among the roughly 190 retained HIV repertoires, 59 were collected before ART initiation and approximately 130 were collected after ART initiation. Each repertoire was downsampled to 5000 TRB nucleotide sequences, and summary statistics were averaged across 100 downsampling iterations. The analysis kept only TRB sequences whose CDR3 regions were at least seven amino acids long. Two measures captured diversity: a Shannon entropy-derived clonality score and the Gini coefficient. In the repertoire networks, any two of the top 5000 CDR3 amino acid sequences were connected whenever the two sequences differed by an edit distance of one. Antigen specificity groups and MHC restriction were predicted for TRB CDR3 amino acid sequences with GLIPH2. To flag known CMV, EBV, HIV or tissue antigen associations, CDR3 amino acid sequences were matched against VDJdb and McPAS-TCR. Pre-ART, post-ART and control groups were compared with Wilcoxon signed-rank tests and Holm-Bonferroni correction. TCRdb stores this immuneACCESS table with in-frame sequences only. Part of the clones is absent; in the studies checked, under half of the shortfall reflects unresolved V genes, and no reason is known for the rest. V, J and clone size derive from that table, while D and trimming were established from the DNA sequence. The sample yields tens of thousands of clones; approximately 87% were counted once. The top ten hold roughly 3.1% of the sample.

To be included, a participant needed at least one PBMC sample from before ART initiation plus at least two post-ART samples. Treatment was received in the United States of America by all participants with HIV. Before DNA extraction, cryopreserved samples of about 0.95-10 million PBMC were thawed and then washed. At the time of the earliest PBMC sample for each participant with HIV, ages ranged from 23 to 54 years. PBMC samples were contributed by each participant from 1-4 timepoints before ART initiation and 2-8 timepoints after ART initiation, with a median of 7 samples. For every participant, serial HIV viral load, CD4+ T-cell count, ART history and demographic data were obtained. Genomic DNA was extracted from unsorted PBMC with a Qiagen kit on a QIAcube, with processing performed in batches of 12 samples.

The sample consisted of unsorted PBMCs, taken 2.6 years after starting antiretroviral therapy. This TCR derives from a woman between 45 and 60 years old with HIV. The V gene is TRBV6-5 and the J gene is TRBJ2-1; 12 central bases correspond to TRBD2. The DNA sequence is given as TGTGCCAGCAGATCTAGCGGGGGGGAGGAGCAGTTCTTC. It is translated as CASRSSGGEEQFF.